A single T cell receptor beta chain is shown here with its context. The assay was run at deep level. Unsorted PBMC DNA sequencing spanned ten immunoSEQ deep assay plates. Clones were sequenced by immunoSEQ multiplex PCR, and TCRdb holds only the in-frame ones, with some missing. The data contain 450,000 to 500,000 clones, over 65% of them singletons. There were no recent acute infections or vaccinations among the donors, who were healthy HIV-negative adults. The data derive from a study of shared clonotypes between healthy human individuals. Germline CDR1 and CDR2: SGHAT and FQNNGV. The V segment lost 5 bases and the J segment 3 bases; nucleotides outside the gene matches: 13. The CDR3 is made up of 16 amino acids.

This chain links TRBV11-2 with TRBJ2-7, with 7 bases aligning to TRBD1. Sequences were obtained from PBMCs. The sequence derives from a woman in her thirties or forties in good health. Some clones in this sample may be carry-over from other donors' samples. CDR3 residues: CASSPTDRELIYEQYF. For the CDR3, the DNA is TGTGCCAGCAGCCCCACAGACAGGGAACTAATCTACGAGCAGTACTTC. The variable domain in full, completed from reference TRBV11-2 and TRBJ2-7, reads EAGVAQSPRYKIIEKRQSVAFWCNPISGHATLYWYQQILGQGPKLLIQFQNNGVVDDSQLPKDRFSAERLKGVDSTLKIQPAKLEDSAVYLCASSPTDRELIYEQYFGPGTRLTVT.